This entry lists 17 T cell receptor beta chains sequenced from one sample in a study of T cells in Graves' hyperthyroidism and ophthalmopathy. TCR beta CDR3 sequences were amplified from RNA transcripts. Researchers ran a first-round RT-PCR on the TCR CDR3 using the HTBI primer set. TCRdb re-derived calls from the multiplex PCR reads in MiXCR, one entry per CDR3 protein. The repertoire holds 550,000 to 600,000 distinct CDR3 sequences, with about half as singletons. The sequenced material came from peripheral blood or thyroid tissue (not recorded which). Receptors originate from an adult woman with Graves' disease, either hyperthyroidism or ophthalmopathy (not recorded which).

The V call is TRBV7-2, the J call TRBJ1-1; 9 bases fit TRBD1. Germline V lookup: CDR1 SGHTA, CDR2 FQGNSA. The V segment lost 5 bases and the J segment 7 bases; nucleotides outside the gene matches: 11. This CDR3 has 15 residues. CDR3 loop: CASSQTGGNGDEAFF. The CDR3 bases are TGTGCCAGCAGCCAGACAGGGGGGAACGGTGATGAAGCTTTCTTT.

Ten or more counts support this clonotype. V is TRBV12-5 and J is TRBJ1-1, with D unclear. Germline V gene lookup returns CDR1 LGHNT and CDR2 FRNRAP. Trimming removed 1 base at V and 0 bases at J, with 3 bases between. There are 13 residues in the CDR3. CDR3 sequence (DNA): TGTGCTAGTGGTTTGGAGGTGAACACTGAAGCTTTCTTT. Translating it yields CASGLEVNTEAFF.

The DNA for the CDR3 is TGTGCCAGCAGCTCCGTCAAGCAACCCTACGAGCAGTACTTC. This gives the protein CASSSVKQPYEQYF. The chain employs TRBV5-6 and TRBJ2-7; D unclear. The CDR3 covers 14 residues. Germline assignment: CDR1 SGHDT and CDR2 YYEEEE. Trimming stripped 3 bases from V and 2 bases from J, with 12 bases between.

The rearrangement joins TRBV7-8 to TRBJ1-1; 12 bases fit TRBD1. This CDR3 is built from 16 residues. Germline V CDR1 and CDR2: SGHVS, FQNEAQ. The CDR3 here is CARPRDRGRLNTEAFF. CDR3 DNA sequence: TGTGCTAGACCCCGGGACAGGGGGCGTTTGAACACTGAAGCTTTCTTT.

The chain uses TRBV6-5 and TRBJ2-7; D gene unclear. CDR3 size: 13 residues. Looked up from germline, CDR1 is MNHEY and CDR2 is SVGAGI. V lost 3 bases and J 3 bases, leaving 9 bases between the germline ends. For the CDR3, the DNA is TGTGCCAGCAGTTATTTCGACGGCTACGAGCAGTACTTC. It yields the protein CASSYFDGYEQYF.

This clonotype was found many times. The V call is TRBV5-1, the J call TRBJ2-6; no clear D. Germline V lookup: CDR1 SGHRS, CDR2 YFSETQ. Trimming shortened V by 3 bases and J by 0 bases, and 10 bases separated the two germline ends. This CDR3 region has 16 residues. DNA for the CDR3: TGCGCCAGCAGCTCGTATACTAACTCTGGGGCCAACGTCCTGACTTTC. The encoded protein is CASSSYTNSGANVLTF.

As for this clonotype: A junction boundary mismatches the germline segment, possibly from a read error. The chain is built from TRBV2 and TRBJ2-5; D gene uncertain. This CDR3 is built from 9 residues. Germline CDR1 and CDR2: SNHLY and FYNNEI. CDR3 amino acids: CASRENQYF. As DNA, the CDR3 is TGTGCCAGCAGGGAGAACCAGTACTTC.

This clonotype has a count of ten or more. CDR3 nucleotide sequence: TGTGCCAGCAGAGATAGGGGGTGGAACACTGAAGCTTTCTTT. Protein sequence: CASRDRGWNTEAFF. The gene calls are TRBV2 and TRBJ1-1, with TRBD1 as a possible D gene (6 bases). CDR3 size: 14 residues. Trimming stripped 6 bases from V and 1 base from J, with 12 bases between. Germline assignment: CDR1 SNHLY and CDR2 FYNNEI.

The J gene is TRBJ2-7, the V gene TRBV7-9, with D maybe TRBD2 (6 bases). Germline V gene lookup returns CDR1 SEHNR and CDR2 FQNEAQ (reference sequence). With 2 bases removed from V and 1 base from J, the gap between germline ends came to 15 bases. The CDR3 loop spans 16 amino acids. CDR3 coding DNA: TGTGCCAGCAGCTTATCCCACGGGAGTGGGTCCTACGAGCAGTACTTC. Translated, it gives CASSLSHGSGSYEQYF.

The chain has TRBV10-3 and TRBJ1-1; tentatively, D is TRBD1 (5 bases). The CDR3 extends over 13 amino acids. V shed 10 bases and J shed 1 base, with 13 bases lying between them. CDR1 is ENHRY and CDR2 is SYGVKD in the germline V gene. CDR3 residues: CATGGQTNTEAFF. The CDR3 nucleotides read TGTGCCACCGGAGGACAAACGAACACTGAAGCTTTCTTT.

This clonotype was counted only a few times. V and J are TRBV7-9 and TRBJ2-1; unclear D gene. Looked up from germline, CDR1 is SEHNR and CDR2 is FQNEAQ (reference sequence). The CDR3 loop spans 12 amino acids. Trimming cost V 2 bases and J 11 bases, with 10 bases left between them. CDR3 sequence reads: CASSLFAEKQFF. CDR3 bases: TGTGCCAGCAGCTTATTCGCCGAAAAGCAGTTCTTC.

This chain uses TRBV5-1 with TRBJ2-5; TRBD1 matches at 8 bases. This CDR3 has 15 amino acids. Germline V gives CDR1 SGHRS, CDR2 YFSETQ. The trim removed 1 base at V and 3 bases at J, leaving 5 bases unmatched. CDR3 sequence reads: CASSLRGTGEETQYF. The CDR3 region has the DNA TGCGCCAGCAGCTTGAGAGGGACAGGAGAAGAGACCCAGTACTTC.

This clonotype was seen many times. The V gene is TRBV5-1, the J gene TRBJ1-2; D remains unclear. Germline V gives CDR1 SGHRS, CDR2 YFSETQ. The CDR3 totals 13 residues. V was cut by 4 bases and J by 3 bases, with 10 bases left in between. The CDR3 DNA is TGCGCCAGCAGCACCCCGGAGGACTATGGCTACACCTTC. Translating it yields CASSTPEDYGYTF.

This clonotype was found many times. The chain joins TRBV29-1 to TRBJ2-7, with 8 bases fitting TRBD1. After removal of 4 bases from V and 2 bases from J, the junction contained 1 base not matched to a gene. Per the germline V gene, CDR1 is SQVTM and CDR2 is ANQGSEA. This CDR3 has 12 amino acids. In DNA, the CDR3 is TGCAGCGTTGTGACAGGGGCCTACGAGCAGTACTTC. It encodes CSVVTGAYEQYF.

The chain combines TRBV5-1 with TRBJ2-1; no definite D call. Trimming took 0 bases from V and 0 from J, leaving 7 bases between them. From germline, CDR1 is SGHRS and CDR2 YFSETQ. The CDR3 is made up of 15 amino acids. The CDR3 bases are TGCGCCAGCAGCTTGGTAACCCGCTCCTACAATGAGCAGTTCTTC. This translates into CASSLVTRSYNEQFF.

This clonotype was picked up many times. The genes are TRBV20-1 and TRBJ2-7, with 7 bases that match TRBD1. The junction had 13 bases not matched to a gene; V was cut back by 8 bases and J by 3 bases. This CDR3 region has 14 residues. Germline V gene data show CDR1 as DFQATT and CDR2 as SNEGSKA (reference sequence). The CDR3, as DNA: TGCAGTTCTCGCAGACAGGGCCCCGGCTACGAGCAGTACTTC. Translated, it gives CSSRRQGPGYEQYF.

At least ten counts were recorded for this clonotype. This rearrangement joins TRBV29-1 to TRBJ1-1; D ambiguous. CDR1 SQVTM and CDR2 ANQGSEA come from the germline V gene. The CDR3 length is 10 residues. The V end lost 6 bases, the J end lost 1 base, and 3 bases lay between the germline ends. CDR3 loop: CSVENTEAFF. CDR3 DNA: TGCAGCGTAGAGAACACTGAAGCTTTCTTT.